These 19 T cell receptor beta chains share one sample of origin, sequenced in a study of beta chain features in type 1 diabetes. The authors reverse transcribed all of the isolated RNA, so sequencing captured expressed TCRB transcripts. Repertoires were generated with immunoSEQ multiplex PCR, while TCRdb's copy carries only in-frame clones and drops some. The profile shows 200,000 to 250,000 clones, 7.5% to 10% of them singletons. The sample consisted of naive CD4+ T cells from blood. The receptors were sampled from a woman aged 18-29 years in good health.

The chain links TRBV5-1 to TRBJ2-6; maybe TRBD1 (8 bases). The CDR3 runs to 20 residues. Germline CDR1 reads SGHRS; CDR2 reads YFSETQ. The V and J ends lost 3 bases and 4 bases respectively, with 26 bases between them. The CDR3 here is CASSWKEGGGQVYGANVLTF. The CDR3 nucleotides are TGCGCCAGCAGCTGGAAGGAGGGAGGGGGACAGGTCTACGGGGCCAACGTCCTGACTTTC.

This clone was seen a handful of times. CDR3 amino acids: CASSSFKGTNQPQHF. CDR3 DNA: TGTGCCAGCAGCTCTTTTAAGGGGACTAATCAGCCCCAGCATTTT. This chain joins TRBV7-9 and TRBJ1-5; weak D call: TRBD1 (5 bases). The germline V gene encodes CDR1 SEHNR and CDR2 FQNEAQ (reference sequence). Trimming stripped 4 bases from V and 4 bases from J, with 14 bases between. This CDR3 is built from 15 residues.

This chain links TRBV30 with TRBJ2-3; TRBD2 matches 8 bases. The J segment lost 8 bases and the V segment lost 4 bases, leaving 14 bases of the junction unmatched. This CDR3 contains 15 residues. Per germline, CDR1 GTSNPN and CDR2 SVGIG (reference sequence). The CDR3 DNA is TGTGCCTGGACGTGGGGACGGAGCACTAGCGGTACGCAGTATTTT. It specifies CAWTWGRSTSGTQYF.

This clone was seen a few times. The V call is TRBV19, the J call TRBJ2-4; TRBD1 might be the D (5 bases). V shed 0 bases and J shed 8 bases, with 11 bases lying between them. This CDR3 is 14 amino acids long. Germline V lookup: CDR1 LNHDA, CDR2 SQIVND (reference sequence). CDR3 residues: CASSIDGLGDIQYF. CDR3 coding DNA: TGTGCCAGTAGTATAGACGGCCTAGGGGACATTCAGTACTTC.

The chain links TRBV7-9 to TRBJ1-5; TRBD1 is a possible D gene (5 bases). V lost 0 bases and J 6 bases, leaving 9 bases between the germline ends. The CDR3 extends over 14 amino acids. The germline CDR1 and CDR2 sequences are SEHNR and FQNEAQ (reference sequence). The CDR3 DNA follows: TGTGCCAGCAGCTTAGCAGGGGATCCTCAGCCCCAGCATTTT. It yields the protein CASSLAGDPQPQHF.

The table lists this clone with a few counts. This chain uses TRBV5-8 with TRBJ1-4; TRBD1 matches 8 bases. From germline, CDR1 is SGHTS and CDR2 YDEGEE. Trimming removed 4 bases from V and 0 bases from J; junction bases left unmatched: 11. The CDR3 is 18 residues long. The CDR3 region has the DNA TGTGCCAGCAGCGTTAAAACAGGGGGATCGACAACTAATGAAAAACTGTTTTTT. Amino acid sequence: CASSVKTGGSTTNEKLFF. The entire variable domain, with the rest obtained from reference TRBV5-8 and TRBJ1-4, is as follows: EAGVTQSPTHLIKTRGQQATLRCSPISGHTSVYWYQQALGLGLQFLLWYDEGEERNRGNFPPRFSGRQFPNYSSELNVNALELEDSALYLCASSVKTGGSTTNEKLFFGSGTQLSVL.

The sample holds a few counts of this clone. The J gene is TRBJ1-1, the V gene TRBV9; 9 bases match TRBD1. The germline gives CDR1 SGDLS, CDR2 YYNGEE. This CDR3 contains 14 residues. With V trimmed by 3 bases and J by 10 bases, 10 bases remained unmatched. The DNA for the CDR3 is TGTGCCAGCAGCGAGGGACAGGGTGGTATTGGAGCTTTCTTT. This encodes CASSEGQGGIGAFF.

The sample holds a few counts of this clone. The chain joins TRBV5-1 to TRBJ2-1; D gene unclear. V lost 0 bases and J 6 bases, leaving 10 bases between the germline ends. Germline V gene lookup returns CDR1 SGHRS and CDR2 YFSETQ. The CDR3 is made up of 14 amino acids. The CDR3 bases are TGCGCCAGCAGCTTGGGGGCCTACGGCAATGAGCAGTTCTTC. This gives the protein CASSLGAYGNEQFF.

This chain uses TRBV19 with TRBJ1-2, with a tentative D call TRBD1 (5 bases). Trimming took off 4 bases at V and 1 base at J, with 13 bases between the two ends. Germline CDR1 and CDR2: LNHDA and SQIVND (reference sequence). The CDR3 spans 15 residues. CDR3 sequence reads: CASSTSVQGNYGYTF. CDR3 bases: TGTGCCAGTAGTACCTCGGTTCAGGGTAACTATGGCTACACCTTC.

The chain joins TRBV27 to TRBJ1-2, with D perhaps matching TRBD1 (5 bases). The V gene lost 8 bases and the J gene lost 1 base, with 17 bases spanning the gap. The CDR3 has 15 amino acids. Looked up from germline, CDR1 is MNHEY and CDR2 is SMNVEV (reference sequence). DNA of the CDR3: TGTGCCAGCGGGGTGGGGGGGGTCATTAACTATGGCTACACCTTC. Its protein product is CASGVGGVINYGYTF.

V usage is TRBV2 and J usage is TRBJ2-3; 8 nucleotides agree with TRBD2. Germline CDR1 is SNHLY and CDR2 is FYNNEI. Trimming took 7 bases from V and 5 from J; bases not matched to a gene: 8. CDR3 length: 14 amino acids. CDR3 protein: CASNDGRGRDTQYF. The CDR3, as DNA: TGTGCCAGCAACGACGGGAGGGGCAGAGATACGCAGTATTTT.

The V and J genes are TRBV4-3 and TRBJ1-5; D unresolved. This CDR3 region has 16 residues. Trimming took off 2 bases at V and 0 bases at J, with 11 bases between the two ends. CDR1 and CDR2 (germline): LGHNA, YSLEER. The DNA of the CDR3 is TGCGCCAGCAGCCAACTGTCCGGGATTAGCAATCAGCCCCAGCATTTT. It yields the protein CASSQLSGISNQPQHF.

CDR3 coding DNA: TGCAGCGTTGTTTCTTCCCCCCTTGAGGGCTACACCTTC. Its protein is CSVVSSPLEGYTF. This sequence joins TRBV29-1 and TRBJ1-2; no clear D gene. The germline gives CDR1 SQVTM, CDR2 ANQGSEA. With 4 bases removed from V and 8 bases from J, the gap between germline ends came to 17 bases. The CDR3 has 13 residues.

The chain couples TRBV19 to TRBJ1-1, with 8 bases identical to TRBD1. CDR3 length: 13 residues. Germline CDR1 LNHDA, CDR2 SQIVND (reference sequence). V shed 9 bases and J 2 bases; nucleotides not matched to a gene: 5. For the CDR3, the DNA is TGTGCCAGCACGACAGGGGTTAACACTGAAGCTTTCTTT. Its protein product is CASTTGVNTEAFF.

There are a few counts of this clone. The CDR3: CASSLTGGDTEAFF. DNA for the CDR3: TGTGCCAGCAGCCTCACAGGGGGCGACACTGAAGCTTTCTTT. The chain is built from TRBV6-1 and TRBJ1-1, with 9 bases fitting TRBD1. V was pared by 6 bases and J by 3 bases, with 5 bases of the junction left unmatched. The CDR3 totals 14 residues. Looked up from germline, CDR1 is MNHNS and CDR2 is SASEGT.

V usage is TRBV5-1 and J usage is TRBJ1-1; a possible D gene is TRBD1 (6 bases). The CDR3 runs 13 residues. Germline V gene lookup returns CDR1 SGHRS and CDR2 YFSETQ. V was trimmed by 0 bases and J by 11 bases, leaving 14 bases between them. The CDR3 sequence: CASSLGQSQGAFF. The CDR3 nucleotides are TGCGCCAGCAGCTTGGGGCAGTCCCAGGGGGCTTTCTTT.

The chain links TRBV6-1 to TRBJ2-2; TRBD1 matches at 12 bases. Germline CDR1 MNHNS, CDR2 SASEGT. The length of the CDR3 is 18 residues. V dropped 2 bases and J dropped 6; count of bases not matched to a gene: 10. This chain's CDR3 is CASSESWGTGGVPGELFF. CDR3 DNA: TGTGCCAGCAGTGAAAGTTGGGGGACAGGGGGCGTCCCCGGGGAGCTGTTTTTT.

The chain uses TRBV7-9 and TRBJ1-5, with D possibly matching TRBD1 (5 bases). Trimming removed 5 bases from V and 4 bases from J, with 9 bases in between. There are 13 residues in the CDR3. Per the germline V gene, CDR1 is SEHNR and CDR2 is FQNEAQ (reference sequence). The DNA for the CDR3 is TGTGCCAGCAGCGCAACAGGAAATCAGCCCCAGCATTTT. This gives the protein CASSATGNQPQHF.

This clone has more than one count but fewer than ten. The chain recombines TRBV6-5 with TRBJ1-1; no firm D call. The CDR3 sequence is 14 residues long. V was shortened by 2 bases and J by 1 base, with 8 bases between the two germline ends. Germline values: CDR1 MNHEY, CDR2 SVGAGI. This CDR3 reads CASSYSYGNTEAFF. The CDR3, as DNA: TGTGCCAGCAGTTACAGTTACGGGAACACTGAAGCTTTCTTT.